This passage covers 7 T cell receptor beta chains from one sample sequenced in a study of cytomegalovirus exposure and HLA in healthy donors (TCRdb year 2017). Library method: the immunoSEQ multiplex PCR assay. For the multiplex PCR, a mixture combining 60 forward primers for TCR Vbeta segments and 13 reverse primers for TCR Jbeta segments was used. TCRdb re-hosts the immuneACCESS table, in-frame sequences only. Its copies lack some clones; in the studies checked, an unresolved V gene accounts for under half of them, and the cause for the rest is not known. Across this sample there are about 160,000 clones, with roughly 85% seen only once. 2% to 2.5% of the sample goes to the ten largest clones. Sequenced material: PBMCs. The receptors derive from a man aged 35 to 55 in good health and CMV-seronegative.

The V gene is TRBV29-1, the J gene TRBJ2-5, with D perhaps matching TRBD2 (5 bases). Looked up from germline, CDR1 is SQVTM and CDR2 is ANQGSEA. V was trimmed by 3 bases and J by 4 bases, leaving 9 bases between them. The CDR3 runs to 12 residues. CDR3 in DNA: TGCAGCGTTGATATAGGGAGAGAGACCCAGTACTTC. This sequence encodes CSVDIGRETQYF.

The J gene is TRBJ2-2, the V gene TRBV6-5, with a weak D call TRBD2 (6 bases). Germline assignment: CDR1 MNHEY and CDR2 SVGAGI. V was cut by 4 bases and J by 5 bases, with 17 bases left in between. The CDR3 runs 16 residues. The CDR3 is CASSSGGGVVTGELFF. The CDR3 DNA reads TGTGCCAGCAGTTCCGGGGGAGGAGTGGTTACCGGGGAGCTGTTTTTT.

The J gene is TRBJ1-5, the V gene TRBV5-5; D is unresolved. V was clipped by 0 bases and J by 0 bases, with 10 bases between them. The CDR3 runs 16 residues. Germline CDR1 and CDR2: SGHKS and YYEKEE (reference sequence). The CDR3 reads CASSLDYGNSNQPQHF. The CDR3 nucleotides are TGTGCCAGCAGCTTGGACTACGGCAATAGCAATCAGCCCCAGCATTTT. The full variable domain, in which reference TRBV5-5 and TRBJ1-5 provide the parts outside the CDR3, is DAGVTQSPTHLIKTRGQQVTLRCSPISGHKSVSWYQQVLGQGPQFIFQYYEKEERGRGNFPDRFSARQFPNYSSELNVNALLLGDSALYLCASSLDYGNSNQPQHFGDGTRLSIL.

The chain employs TRBV30 and TRBJ1-6; D remains ambiguous. With 7 bases removed from V and 2 bases from J, the gap between germline ends came to 6 bases. The CDR3 spans 12 residues. Germline assignment: CDR1 GTSNPN and CDR2 SVGIG (reference sequence). The CDR3 coding sequence is TGTGCCTCCCGCGCCTATAATTCACCCCTCCACTTT. It is translated as CASRAYNSPLHF.

This clone showed up just a few times. The chain carries TRBV29-1 and TRBJ2-5; TRBD2 matches at 14 bases. Germline values: CDR1 SQVTM, CDR2 ANQGSEA. V dropped 1 base and J dropped 2; count of bases not matched to a gene: 6. This CDR3 is built from 17 residues. Here the CDR3 reads CSVEGLAGGPAQETQYF. The CDR3 nucleotides read TGCAGCGTTGAAGGACTAGCGGGAGGGCCTGCTCAAGAGACCCAGTACTTC.

V gene TRBV25-1 combines with J gene TRBJ1-2, with a tentative D call TRBD1 (6 bases). Per germline, CDR1 MGHDK and CDR2 SYGVNS. Trimming took off 3 bases at V and 7 bases at J, with 12 bases between the two ends. The length of the CDR3 is 13 residues. Here the CDR3 reads CASSDTTGFGYTF. The DNA for the CDR3 is TGTGCCAGCAGTGATACAACAGGGTTTGGCTACACCTTC.

V is TRBV5-4 and J is TRBJ2-1; D is possibly TRBD2 (5 bases). Per the germline V gene, CDR1 is SGHNT and CDR2 is YYREEE (reference sequence). The CDR3 runs to 14 residues. V lost 2 bases to trimming and J lost 5 bases, with 11 bases between them. Written as DNA, the CDR3 is TGTGCCAGCAGCTTCGACGGGCGGGACAATGAGCAGTTCTTC. As protein: CASSFDGRDNEQFF. Drawing the rest from reference TRBV5-4 and TRBJ2-1, the complete variable domain is ETGVTQSPTHLIKTRGQQVTLRCSSQSGHNTVSWYQQALGQGPQFIFQYYREEENGRGNFPPRFSGLQFPNYSSELNVNALELDDSALYLCASSFDGRDNEQFFGPGTRLTVL.